The next 21 T cell receptor beta chains were all read from a single sample in a study of low-dose radiotherapy and immunotherapy resistance in tumors. TRAV- and TRBV-specific primers were used for first-strand cDNA, which covered alpha and beta chains. Amplification, which lasted 20 PCR cycles, used a constant-region primer and V-primer adapter to amplify TCRs. MiXCR, applied by TCRdb to the reads, yields one record per CDR3 protein. The sample has fewer than 10,000 distinct CDR3 sequences; around 79% are singletons. The receptor source for this set is a human donor with advanced metastatic prostate, ovarian, gallbladder or colorectal cancer (not recorded which). This table probably holds off-target reads from a library built for another chain.

The chain couples TRBV21-1 to TRBJ2-5. TRBV21-1 is flagged as a pseudogene. The CDR3 is 16 residues long. CDR3 protein: CASSKGFAVSAETQYF. For the CDR3, the DNA is TGTGCCAGCAGCAAAGGATTTGCGGTGTCTGCAGAGACCCAGTACTTC.

There are a few counts of this clonotype. The gene calls are TRBV29-1 and TRBJ2-3; D may be TRBD1 or TRBD2 (6 bases each). This CDR3 is 15 amino acids long. The germline gives CDR1 SQVTM, CDR2 ANQGSEA. V dropped 7 bases and J dropped 3 bases, with 20 bases sitting between them. CDR3 coding DNA: TGCAGCGGGGACCTTCGGAGGGGGGTTACAGATACGCAGTATTTT. Translated: CSGDLRRGVTDTQYF.

This CDR3 reads CATSEPRDRGQETQYF. CDR3 nucleotides: TGTGCCACCAGTGAACCACGGGACAGGGGCCAAGAGACCCAGTACTTC. The chain employs TRBV24-1 and TRBJ2-5; TRBD1 matches at 10 bases. V gave up 4 bases and J gave up 1 base; unmatched junction bases: 5. The germline V gene has CDR1 KGHDR and CDR2 SFDVKD. The CDR3 runs to 16 residues.

V gene TRBV3-1 combines with J gene TRBJ2-1; 13 nucleotides line up with TRBD2. J lost 7 bases, V lost 5 bases, and 5 bases had no gene match. Germline V gene data show CDR1 as LGHDT and CDR2 as YNNKEL (reference sequence). The length of the CDR3 is 15 residues. The CDR3 is CASSMTSGRRNEQFF. The CDR3 DNA follows: TGTGCCAGCAGCATGACTAGCGGGAGGAGGAATGAGCAGTTCTTC.

The gene calls are TRBV18 and TRBJ1-4; possible D gene TRBD1, 5 bases. The germline V and J ends were trimmed by 6 bases and 2 bases, with 10 bases remaining between them. In germline, CDR1 is KGHSH, CDR2 LQKENI. This CDR3 region has 14 residues. The CDR3 sequence is CASSDRDTNEKLFF. CDR3 bases: TGTGCCAGCTCCGACCGGGACACTAATGAAAAACTGTTTTTT.

The chain is built from TRBV29-1 and TRBJ2-3; TRBD2 agrees at 13 bases. CDR3 size: 14 residues. Per the germline V gene, CDR1 is SQVTM and CDR2 is ANQGSEA. The CDR3 loop reads CSAGPGLAGPTQYF. CDR3 nucleotide sequence: TGCAGTGCGGGGCCGGGACTAGCGGGACCAACGCAGTATTTT.

The J gene is TRBJ2-3, the V gene TRBV20-1, with 7 bases lining up with TRBD2. The germline gives CDR1 DFQATT, CDR2 SNEGSKA (reference sequence). The CDR3 loop spans 16 amino acids. V shed 2 bases and J 2 bases; nucleotides not matched to a gene: 10. This chain's CDR3 is CSARPLAEYSTDTQYF. Here the CDR3 DNA reads TGCAGTGCTAGACCGCTAGCGGAATATTCCACAGATACGCAGTATTTT.

There are a few counts of this clonotype. This rearrangement joins TRBV5-1 to TRBJ2-1; weak D call: TRBD2 (6 bases). V lost 4 bases and J lost 9, with 14 bases in between. Germline CDR1 is SGHRS and CDR2 is YFSETQ. CDR3 size: 13 residues. The CDR3 protein is CASSPRLEGEQFF. CDR3 nucleotide sequence: TGCGCCAGCAGCCCTCGACTAGAAGGTGAGCAGTTCTTC.

This chain connects TRBV18 to TRBJ2-5; D gene unclear. The CDR3 has 11 amino acids. V was clipped by 5 bases and J by 2 bases, with 3 bases between them. CDR1 is KGHSH, CDR2 LQKENI, per germline. CDR3 DNA: TGTGCCAGCTCAGGACAAGAGACCCAGTACTTC. Translating it yields CASSGQETQYF.

The chain recombines TRBV20-1 with TRBJ2-1; 10 nucleotides line up with TRBD1. CDR3 length equals 13 residues. From germline, CDR1 is DFQATT and CDR2 SNEGSKA (reference sequence). Trimming took 3 bases from V and 9 from J; bases not matched to a gene: 5. The CDR3 loop reads CSASGDRGGEQFF. DNA for the CDR3: TGCAGTGCTAGCGGGGACAGGGGAGGTGAGCAGTTCTTC.

This clonotype was counted between two and nine times. The chain employs TRBV2 and TRBJ2-1; 14 bases are a match to TRBD2. This CDR3 has 18 residues. CDR1 SNHLY and CDR2 FYNNEI come from the germline V gene. The V and J ends lost 7 bases and 5 bases, in that order; junction bases with no gene match: 13. CDR3 DNA: TGTGCCAGCACCTTTAGACCCGGGACTAGCGGGGGCAACAATGAGCAGTTCTTC. Translated: CASTFRPGTSGGNNEQFF.

Here the CDR3 DNA reads TGTGCCAGCAGAGAAAGTGGAGGGGGCGCGGGGAATGGCTACACCTTC. Translation gives CASRESGGGAGNGYTF. The J gene is TRBJ1-2, the V gene TRBV6-6; 7 bases line up with TRBD1. Germline CDR1 reads MNHNY; CDR2 reads SVGAGI (reference sequence). V lost 6 bases and J lost 6; bases outside the gene matches: 16. CDR3 length equals 16 residues.

This sequence joins TRBV7-9 and TRBJ1-1; D is undetermined. Germline CDR1 SEHNR, CDR2 FQNEAQ (reference sequence). V was clipped by 1 base and J by 6 bases, with 9 bases between them. The length of the CDR3 is 13 residues. CDR3 in amino acids: CASSLGFLSEAFF. In DNA form, the CDR3 reads TGTGCCAGCAGCTTAGGTTTTCTCTCTGAAGCTTTCTTT.

The CDR3 loop reads CASSVPGQGSEKLFF. The CDR3 bases are TGTGCCAGCAGTGTTCCGGGACAGGGGAGTGAAAAACTGTTTTTT. The chain couples TRBV28 to TRBJ1-4, with TRBD1 identical over 10 bases. The CDR3 length is 15 residues. Germline-derived CDR1 and CDR2 are MDHEN and SYDVKM. Trimming took 5 bases from V and 7 from J; bases not matched to a gene: 7.

The rearrangement uses TRBV4-2 and TRBJ1-1; D is perhaps TRBD1 (5 bases). This CDR3 is 13 amino acids long. The V end lost 0 bases, the J end lost 11 bases, and 13 bases lay between the germline ends. Germline CDR1 and CDR2: LGHNA and YNFKEQ. This CDR3 is CASSQDHGQGAFF. The CDR3 DNA reads as TGTGCCAGCAGCCAAGATCATGGACAAGGCGCTTTCTTT.

In its sample, this clonotype was seen once. V gene TRBV19 combines with J gene TRBJ2-3; 7 bases agree with TRBD1. Germline-derived CDR1 and CDR2 are LNHDA and SQIVND (reference sequence). The length of the CDR3 is 14 residues. V lost 5 bases to trimming and J lost 7 bases; unmatched junction nucleotides: 9. CDR3 amino acids: CASSFARDSHTQYF. For the CDR3, the DNA is TGTGCCAGTAGTTTCGCTCGGGACAGTCATACGCAGTATTTT. The complete variable domain, with remaining parts taken from reference TRBV19 and TRBJ2-3, reads DGGITQSPKYLFRKEGQNVTLSCEQNLNHDAMYWYRQDPGQGLRLIYYSQIVNDFQKGDIAEGYSVSREKKESFPLTVTSAQKNPTAFYLCASSFARDSHTQYFGPGTRLTVL.

The chain is built from TRBV27 and TRBJ2-5; 15 bases map to TRBD2. With V trimmed by 4 bases and J by 7 bases, 4 bases remained unmatched. Germline loops: CDR1 MNHEY, CDR2 SMNVEV (reference sequence). This CDR3 has 15 amino acids. CDR3 sequence reads: CASSWTSGRGGTQYF. CDR3 sequence (DNA): TGTGCCAGCAGTTGGACTAGCGGGAGGGGGGGGACCCAGTACTTC.

Concerning this clonotype: One end of the junction is discordant with germline, which a read error may explain. The genes are TRBV2 and TRBJ2-1; D possibly matches TRBD1 or TRBD2 (6 bases each). This CDR3 contains 11 residues. Per germline, CDR1 SNHLY and CDR2 FYNNEI. The CDR3, as DNA: TGTGCCAGCAGTGAGGGAGGACAGTGGGGCTTC. Protein sequence: CASSEGGQWGF.

This clonotype was counted a single time. The chain links TRBV12-3 or TRBV12-4 to TRBJ2-1, with a possible D match to TRBD2 (6 bases). There are 11 residues in the CDR3. The V end was cut by 3 bases, the J end by 10 bases, with 7 bases between. The CDR3 DNA reads as TGTGCCAGCAGTTTTGGGGGGGAGCAGTTCTTC. Translated: CASSFGGEQFF.

V gene TRBV10-3 combines with J gene TRBJ2-1; D unresolved. Trimming removed 6 bases from V and 9 bases from J, with 12 bases in between. There are 12 residues in the CDR3. Per the germline V gene, CDR1 is ENHRY and CDR2 is SYGVKD. CDR3: CAISTRDGEQFF. The CDR3 region has the DNA TGTGCCATCAGCACCCGAGATGGTGAGCAGTTCTTC.

V gene TRBV28 combines with J gene TRBJ2-6, with D perhaps given as TRBD1 or TRBD2 (5 bases each). The CDR3 covers 14 residues. Between the trimmed V and J ends, which lost 8 bases and 2 bases, there was a span of 10 bases. Germline V gene sequence: CDR1 MDHEN, CDR2 SYDVKM. CDR3 protein: CASLQGPGANVLTF. In nucleotides, the CDR3 is TGTGCCAGCCTTCAGGGACCTGGGGCCAACGTCCTGACTTTC.